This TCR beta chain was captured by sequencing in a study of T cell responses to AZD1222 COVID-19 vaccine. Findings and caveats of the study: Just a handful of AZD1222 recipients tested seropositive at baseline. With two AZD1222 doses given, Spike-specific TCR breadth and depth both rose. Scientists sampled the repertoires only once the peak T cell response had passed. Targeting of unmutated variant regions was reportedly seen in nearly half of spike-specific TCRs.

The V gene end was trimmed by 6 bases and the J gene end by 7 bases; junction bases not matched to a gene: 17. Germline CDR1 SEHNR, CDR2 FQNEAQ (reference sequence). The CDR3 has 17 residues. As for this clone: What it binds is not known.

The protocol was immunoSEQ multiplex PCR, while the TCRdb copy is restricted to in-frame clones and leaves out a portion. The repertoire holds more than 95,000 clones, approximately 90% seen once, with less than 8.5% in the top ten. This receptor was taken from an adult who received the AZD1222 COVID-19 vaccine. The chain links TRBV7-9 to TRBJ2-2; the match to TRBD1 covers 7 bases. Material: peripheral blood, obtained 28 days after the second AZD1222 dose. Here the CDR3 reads CASSSSPGQPHGGELFF. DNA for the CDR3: TGTGCCAGCAGTTCCTCCCCGGGACAGCCTCACGGCGGGGAGCTGTTTTTT. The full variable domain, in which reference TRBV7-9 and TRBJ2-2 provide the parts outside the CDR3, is DTGVSQNPRHKITKRGQNVTFRCDPISEHNRLYWYRQTLGQGPEFLTYFQNEAQLEKSRLLSDRFSAERPKGSFSTLEIQRTEQGDSAMYLCASSSSPGQPHGGELFFGEGSRLTVL.